The next 20 T cell receptor beta chains were all read from a single sample in a study of response to subunit inactivated influenza vaccine. Using its own MiXCR run on the RT-PCR reads, TCRdb lists one record per CDR3 protein. The profile covers 500,000 to 550,000 distinct CDR3 sequences, with 6% to 9% appearing a single time and approximately 13% taken by the ten largest. The sequencing here drew on PBMCs from blood, taken less than 30 months after vaccination. The receptors originated from a man aged 50-75 years who received an inactivated influenza vaccine.

This clonotype was counted many times. This sequence joins TRBV20-1 and TRBJ1-1; no clear D gene. Germline V gene lookup returns CDR1 DFQATT and CDR2 SNEGSKA (reference sequence). Trimming removed 0 bases from V and 12 bases from J, with 17 bases in between. The CDR3 length is 13 residues. The CDR3 sequence: CSARELSRRATFF. The CDR3 DNA sequence: TGCAGTGCTAGAGAATTATCTCGGAGGGCGACTTTCTTT.

This clonotype was detected ten times or more. The chain is built from TRBV10-3 and TRBJ1-2; D might be TRBD1 (5 bases). Germline CDR1 and CDR2: ENHRY and SYGVKD. The CDR3 is 15 residues long. With 3 bases removed from V and 6 bases from J, the gap between germline ends came to 17 bases. CDR3 region: CAISEPGRLENGYTF. CDR3 in DNA: TGTGCCATCAGTGAACCGGGACGATTAGAAAATGGCTACACCTTC.

At least ten counts were recorded for this clonotype. The chain uses TRBV5-1 and TRBJ2-3; D is undetermined. Germline-derived CDR1 and CDR2 are SGHRS and YFSETQ. The CDR3 contains 13 residues. V lost 4 bases and J lost 4, with 10 bases in between. The CDR3 bases are TGCGCCAGCAGCCCAGTCAGATCAGATACGCAGTATTTT. Residues: CASSPVRSDTQYF.

The rearrangement uses TRBV12-3 or TRBV12-4 and TRBJ1-1; D remains ambiguous. The CDR3 is 19 amino acids. Trimming took 5 bases from V and 3 from J, leaving 28 bases between them. The CDR3 is CASSPGWSGLGVEDTEAFF. The CDR3 region has the DNA TGTGCCAGCAGTCCGGGATGGTCGGGTCTCGGGGTTGAGGACACTGAAGCTTTCTTT.

The V call is TRBV10-3, the J call TRBJ2-1, with 10 bases identical to TRBD2. The CDR3 loop spans 14 amino acids. The junction had 7 bases not matched to a gene; V was cut back by 8 bases and J by 6 bases. From germline, CDR1 is ENHRY and CDR2 SYGVKD. CDR3 region: CAIQRTSGSNEQFF. The CDR3 DNA reads as TGTGCCATCCAAAGGACTAGCGGAAGCAATGAGCAGTTCTTC.

Many counts were recorded for this clonotype. The chain has TRBV4-3 and TRBJ2-7, with 7 nucleotides matching TRBD2. Unmatched junction bases numbered 8, after V lost 0 bases and J lost 6 bases. CDR1 is LGHNA and CDR2 is YSLEER in the germline V gene. The CDR3 has 15 amino acids. The CDR3 is CASSQDGRGGVEQYF. CDR3 bases: TGCGCCAGCAGCCAAGATGGGCGTGGGGGGGTCGAGCAGTACTTC.

The CDR3 DNA sequence: TGCGCCAGCAGCTTGGATAGTGGGGCACCCTCCTACGAGCAGTACTTC. It translates to CASSLDSGAPSYEQYF. The chain employs TRBV5-1 and TRBJ2-7; weak D call: TRBD1 (5 bases). The CDR3 is 16 residues long. The V and J ends lost 0 bases and 0 bases respectively, with 13 bases between them. Germline V gives CDR1 SGHRS, CDR2 YFSETQ.

This clonotype has more than one count but fewer than ten. In DNA form, the CDR3 reads TGCGCCAGCAGCTTGGGGACATCGAACCTAGAGACCCAGTACTTC. Residues: CASSLGTSNLETQYF. The genes are TRBV5-1 and TRBJ2-5, with D possibly matching TRBD1 (5 bases). CDR1 and CDR2 (germline): SGHRS, YFSETQ. The CDR3 runs to 15 residues. Trimming pared 0 bases from V and 4 bases from J, leaving 13 bases between.

This clonotype was detected a few times. V usage is TRBV4-3 and J usage is TRBJ1-2; D remains ambiguous. CDR1 is LGHNA and CDR2 is YSLEER in the germline V gene. CDR3 length: 14 amino acids. V lost 1 base, J lost 6 bases, and 12 bases lay in between. The CDR3 DNA sequence: TGCGCCAGCAGCCAAGTTTTAAGACGGAATGGCTACACCTTC. Protein: CASSQVLRRNGYTF.

This clonotype was counted at least ten times. This rearrangement joins TRBV20-1 to TRBJ1-2; 7 bases are shared with TRBD1. Per the germline V gene, CDR1 is DFQATT and CDR2 is SNEGSKA (reference sequence). This CDR3 spans 15 amino acids. V trimming: 3 bases; J trimming: 0 bases; junction bases outside the gene matches: 7. CDR3 sequence reads: CSASSPTGTNYGYTF. The CDR3 DNA reads as TGCAGTGCTAGCAGTCCGACAGGGACTAACTATGGCTACACCTTC.

This clonotype was detected only a few times. This sequence joins TRBV20-1 and TRBJ1-4; a possible D gene is TRBD1 (5 bases). Germline lookup yields CDR1 DFQATT and CDR2 SNEGSKA (reference sequence). Deletions cut 5 bases from V and 4 bases from J, with 17 bases between. This CDR3 contains 15 residues. CDR3 sequence: CSAPRAGGVNEKLFF. CDR3 coding DNA: TGCAGTGCTCCCCGCGCTGGGGGGGTTAATGAAAAACTGTTTTTT.

There are many counts of this clonotype. The rearrangement uses TRBV7-2 and TRBJ2-1, with D unclear. V was clipped by 1 base and J by 11 bases, with 9 bases between them. There are 12 residues in the CDR3. Germline loops: CDR1 SGHTA, CDR2 FQGNSA. CDR3 DNA: TGTGCCAGCAGCTTAGACGGTCTCAAGCAGTTCTTC. Encoded protein: CASSLDGLKQFF.

This chain uses TRBV20-1 with TRBJ1-3; D is ambiguous. V was pared by 0 bases and J by 2 bases, with 5 bases between. The CDR3 is made up of 13 amino acids. Looked up from germline, CDR1 is DFQATT and CDR2 is SNEGSKA (reference sequence). The CDR3 region is CSAREGPGNTIYF. DNA for the CDR3: TGCAGTGCTAGAGAAGGGCCTGGAAACACCATATATTTT.

V usage is TRBV20-1 and J usage is TRBJ2-3; a weak D match, TRBD2 (6 bases). Trimming pared 4 bases from V and 3 bases from J, leaving 11 bases between. Germline V gene lookup returns CDR1 DFQATT and CDR2 SNEGSKA (reference sequence). This CDR3 is built from 13 residues. For the CDR3, the DNA is TGCAGTGCTAACCAAGGACTAACAGATACGCAGTATTTT. Translating gives CSANQGLTDTQYF.

This clonotype appeared many times. The chain joins TRBV5-1 to TRBJ2-5; 7 bases map to TRBD1. From germline, CDR1 is SGHRS and CDR2 YFSETQ. V dropped 5 bases and J dropped 2; count of bases not matched to a gene: 3. CDR3 length: 13 residues. The CDR3 here is CASRTGFQETQYF. The CDR3 nucleotides read TGCGCCAGCAGGACAGGGTTTCAAGAGACCCAGTACTTC. Complete variable domain (other parts from reference TRBV5-1 and TRBJ2-5): KAGVTQTPRYLIKTRGQQVTLSCSPISGHRSVSWYQQTPGQGLQFLFEYFSETQRNKGNFPGRFSGRQFSNSRSEMNVSTLELGDSALYLCASRTGFQETQYFGPGTRLLVL.

Only a few counts were recorded for this clonotype. The V and J genes are TRBV13 and TRBJ2-7; 11 bases match TRBD1. Germline CDR1 reads PRHDT; CDR2 reads FYEKMQ (reference sequence). The length of the CDR3 is 16 residues. V was pared by 3 bases and J by 2 bases, with 6 bases of the junction left unmatched. CDR3 sequence: CASSFLGGQGAYEQYF. The DNA for the CDR3 is TGTGCCAGCAGCTTTTTAGGGGGACAGGGGGCCTACGAGCAGTACTTC. The full variable domain, its missing parts supplied by reference TRBV13 and TRBJ2-7, is AAGVIQSPRHLIKEKRETATLKCYPIPRHDTVYWYQQGPGQDPQFLISFYEKMQSDKGSIPDRFSAQQFSDYHSELNMSSLELGDSALYFCASSFLGGQGAYEQYFGPGTRLTVT.

About this clonotype: This sequence may be a read error, since a much larger clone differs from it by one base. The rearrangement joins TRBV12-3 or TRBV12-4 to TRBJ1-1, with D perhaps TRBD1 (5 bases). The length of the CDR3 is 14 residues. CDR3 protein: CASGLRGENTEAFF. The CDR3 region has the DNA TGTGCCAGCGGTTTAAGGGGCGAGAACACTGAAGCTTTCTTT.

The V gene is TRBV4-2, the J gene TRBJ1-4, with 8 bases fitting TRBD1. The CDR3 has 18 residues. Germline V lookup: CDR1 LGHNA, CDR2 YNFKEQ. J was trimmed by 0 bases and V by 0 bases; bases with no gene match: 6. The CDR3 DNA follows: TGTGCCAGCAGCCAAGATCAGGACAGGGCCACAACTAATGAAAAACTGTTTTTT. Its protein product is CASSQDQDRATTNEKLFF.

This clonotype was found a few times. A junction boundary mismatches the germline segment, possibly from a read error. This rearrangement joins TRBV28 to TRBJ2-2, with D perhaps matching TRBD2 (7 bases). This CDR3 is built from 16 residues. Germline V gene lookup returns CDR1 MDHEN and CDR2 SYDVKM. DNA of the CDR3: TGTGCCAGCATTTTAGGGGGGGACAAGAACACCGGGGAGCTGTTTTTT. This sequence encodes CASILGGDKNTGELFF.

J is TRBJ2-1 and V is TRBV20-1, with TRBD1 matching over 7 bases. The germline V gene encodes CDR1 DFQATT and CDR2 SNEGSKA (reference sequence). The CDR3 spans 13 residues. With V trimmed by 6 bases and J by 4 bases, 6 bases remained unmatched. In DNA, the CDR3 is TGCAGTGCAAGGGGGACAGCTTACAATGAGCAGTTCTTC. The encoded protein is CSARGTAYNEQFF.